Listed here are 23 T cell receptor beta chains from one sample, sequenced in a study of blood T cell repertoires in COVID-19. TCRdb's table, derived via immunoSEQ multiplex PCR, lists solely in-frame clones and lacks some. In the table there are about 90,000 clones, approximately 80% of which are singletons. Material for sequencing was peripheral blood. The origin of the receptors is a woman in her 70s with acute or convalescent COVID-19.

In nucleotides, the CDR3 is TGTGCCAGCAGGCGAGGACAGGGCAGGGATGAAGCTTTCTTT. Residues: CASRRGQGRDEAFF. The chain is built from TRBV6-5 and TRBJ1-1, with 8 bases lining up with TRBD1. The CDR3 has 14 residues. Looked up from germline, CDR1 is MNHEY and CDR2 is SVGAGI. V dropped 6 bases and J dropped 7; count of bases not matched to a gene: 10.

The J gene is TRBJ1-2, the V gene TRBV5-1; TRBD1 matches 7 bases. V lost 3 bases, J lost 8 bases, and 10 bases stayed unmatched. The CDR3 spans 14 residues. The V gene's germline CDR1 is SGHRS and CDR2 YFSETQ. CDR3 in DNA: TGCGCCAGCAGCTCGCTACCGGGACAGATGGGCTACACCTTC. This sequence encodes CASSSLPGQMGYTF.

This chain uses TRBV7-2 with TRBJ1-3, with D possibly matching TRBD1 (6 bases). V was shortened by 5 bases and J by 3 bases, with 26 bases between the two germline ends. This CDR3 contains 19 residues. CDR1 SGHTA and CDR2 FQGNSA come from the germline V gene. CDR3: CASSPLAQGFFGFGNTIYF. CDR3 nucleotide sequence: TGTGCCAGCAGCCCCTTGGCACAGGGATTTTTTGGATTTGGAAACACCATATATTTT.

This rearrangement joins TRBV7-9 to TRBJ2-6; possibly TRBD2 for D (5 bases). CDR1 and CDR2 from the germline V gene are SEHNR and FQNEAQ (reference sequence). Trimming took off 0 bases at V and 4 bases at J, with 13 bases between the two ends. The CDR3 runs to 17 residues. The CDR3 DNA reads TGTGCCAGCAGCTTAGCTCTATCGGGGTCCGGGGCCAACGTCCTGACTTTC. It encodes CASSLALSGSGANVLTF.

This clone was seen just once. The chain uses TRBV19 and TRBJ1-2; 9 nucleotides align to TRBD1. Trimming took 6 bases from V and 12 from J; bases not matched to a gene: 14. Germline CDR1 LNHDA, CDR2 SQIVND (reference sequence). CDR3 length: 14 residues. This CDR3 reads CASRSTGTGPSDTF. CDR3 nucleotide sequence: TGTGCCAGTAGGTCCACCGGGACAGGGCCGTCTGACACCTTC.

This chain joins TRBV2 and TRBJ2-2, with 9 bases matching TRBD1. Germline trimming cut 7 bases from V and 0 bases from J; bases unmatched to any gene: 3. CDR3 length: 15 amino acids. In germline, CDR1 is SNHLY, CDR2 FYNNEI. The CDR3 here is CASTDRGPNTGELFF. The CDR3 DNA sequence: TGTGCCAGCACGGACAGGGGACCGAACACCGGGGAGCTGTTTTTT.

This clone has a handful of counts. V and J are TRBV5-1 and TRBJ2-5; 9 bases are a match to TRBD1. J gave up 2 bases and V 0 bases, and 5 bases lay outside the gene matches. CDR3 length equals 16 residues. Germline-derived CDR1 and CDR2 are SGHRS and YFSETQ. The CDR3 DNA follows: TGCGCCAGCAGCTTGGAAGGGACAGGGTTTCAAGAGACCCAGTACTTC. Its protein product is CASSLEGTGFQETQYF.

The gene calls are TRBV7-2 and TRBJ1-6; TRBD1 matches at 7 bases. CDR3 size: 15 residues. The V segment lost 2 bases and the J segment 14 bases; nucleotides outside the gene matches: 12. Per germline, CDR1 SGHTA and CDR2 FQGNSA. This CDR3 reads CASSLFKTGPQALHF. The CDR3 DNA reads as TGTGCCAGCAGCTTATTTAAGACAGGGCCCCAGGCCCTCCACTTT.

The chain carries TRBV12-3 or TRBV12-4 and TRBJ1-5; no clear D. Trimming left V 6 bases short and J 5 bases short, with 8 bases between. This CDR3 region has 12 residues. This CDR3 reads CASRKLDQPQHF. For the CDR3, the DNA is TGTGCCAGCAGAAAGCTAGATCAGCCCCAGCATTTT.

V gene TRBV2 combines with J gene TRBJ2-2; 9 bases line up with TRBD1. J gave up 2 bases and V 8 bases, and 3 bases lay outside the gene matches. Germline values: CDR1 SNHLY, CDR2 FYNNEI. The CDR3 loop spans 14 amino acids. The CDR3 protein is CASETGGNTGELFF. CDR3 bases: TGTGCCAGCGAGACAGGGGGAAACACCGGGGAGCTGTTTTTT.

Remarks on this clone: Other nucleotide sequences from this sample produce the same CDR3. This chain joins TRBV9 and TRBJ2-3, with 8 nucleotides matching TRBD2. The J segment lost 3 bases and the V segment lost 0 bases, leaving 3 bases of the junction unmatched. CDR1 SGDLS and CDR2 YYNGEE come from the germline V gene. This CDR3 spans 15 amino acids. Written as DNA, the CDR3 is TGTGCCAGCAGCGTAGACAGCGGGGGAACAGATACGCAGTATTTT. Protein sequence: CASSVDSGGTDTQYF.

The chain employs TRBV6-5 and TRBJ2-3, with a weak D call TRBD2 (6 bases). CDR3 size: 15 residues. V lost 2 bases and J lost 0, with 9 bases in between. The germline V gene has CDR1 MNHEY and CDR2 SVGAGI. The CDR3 loop is CASSYDGTSTDTQYF. The CDR3 region has the DNA TGTGCCAGCAGTTACGACGGGACTAGCACAGATACGCAGTATTTT.

The chain recombines TRBV2 with TRBJ1-5; D is perhaps TRBD1 (5 bases). The germline V and J ends were trimmed by 2 bases and 1 base, with 9 bases remaining between them. The length of the CDR3 is 15 residues. CDR1 and CDR2 from the germline V gene are SNHLY and FYNNEI. The CDR3 DNA is TGTGCCAGCAGTGAAACAGGTGCAAGCAATCAGCCCCAGCATTTT. Translated, it gives CASSETGASNQPQHF.

The V gene is TRBV30, the J gene TRBJ1-2; 8 bases fit TRBD1. V trimming: 5 bases; J trimming: 3 bases; junction bases outside the gene matches: 8. This CDR3 is built from 14 residues. Germline CDR1 reads GTSNPN; CDR2 reads SVGIG (reference sequence). CDR3 amino acids: CAWWDRLFDYGYTF. Written as DNA, the CDR3 is TGTGCCTGGTGGGACAGGCTTTTTGACTATGGCTACACCTTC.

The chain carries TRBV7-2 and TRBJ2-5; no firm D call. V was shortened by 3 bases and J by 5 bases, with 16 bases between the two germline ends. CDR1 is SGHTA, CDR2 FQGNSA, per germline. The CDR3 has 15 amino acids. The CDR3 DNA follows: TGTGCCAGCAGCTTGGGTATCCCCGTCAGGGAGACCCAGTACTTC. Translation: CASSLGIPVRETQYF.

The CDR3 bases are TGTGCCAGCAGCTTAGAGAGGAATACGCAGTATTTT. Translating it yields CASSLERNTQYF. The chain carries TRBV11-2 and TRBJ2-3; D uncertain. V was clipped by 0 bases and J by 7 bases, with 5 bases between them. Looked up from germline, CDR1 is SGHAT and CDR2 is FQNNGV. The CDR3 length is 12 residues. Using reference TRBV11-2 and TRBJ2-3 for the parts outside the CDR3, the full variable domain is EAGVAQSPRYKIIEKRQSVAFWCNPISGHATLYWYQQILGQGPKLLIQFQNNGVVDDSQLPKDRFSAERLKGVDSTLKIQPAKLEDSAVYLCASSLERNTQYFGPGTRLTVL.

The chain carries TRBV19 and TRBJ1-2; TRBD1 matches at 8 bases. The CDR3 sequence is 16 residues long. With V trimmed by 1 base and J by 5 bases, 9 bases remained unmatched. CDR1 is LNHDA, CDR2 SQIVND, per germline (reference sequence). The CDR3 protein is CASSIVLADRAYGYTF. CDR3 DNA sequence: TGTGCCAGTAGTATAGTCCTGGCGGACAGGGCGTATGGCTACACCTTC.

The chain is built from TRBV10-2 and TRBJ2-7, with 8 bases that match TRBD2. CDR1 and CDR2 from the germline V gene are WSHSY and SAAADI. This CDR3 region has 14 residues. Trimming removed 3 bases from V and 4 bases from J; junction bases left unmatched: 5. CDR3 sequence (DNA): TGCGCCAGCAGTGAAGCAGCGGGAGTATACGAGCAGTACTTC. Protein: CASSEAAGVYEQYF.

The gene calls are TRBV30 and TRBJ2-3, with D maybe TRBD2 (5 bases). V lost 3 bases to trimming and J lost 1 base, with 5 bases between them. CDR3 length: 12 amino acids. Germline assignment: CDR1 GTSNPN and CDR2 SVGIG (reference sequence). CDR3: CAWSGGTDTQYF. As DNA, the CDR3 is TGTGCCTGGAGCGGGGGCACAGATACGCAGTATTTT.

The chain combines TRBV28 with TRBJ1-2; TRBD1 matches at 8 bases. Trimming at V came to 8 bases and at J to 5 bases, leaving 13 bases not matched to a gene. The CDR3 spans 15 residues. Germline V gene data show CDR1 as MDHEN and CDR2 as SYDVKM. This chain's CDR3 is CASVPPGGRGYGYTF. CDR3 DNA sequence: TGTGCCAGCGTCCCCCCAGGGGGCAGGGGTTATGGCTACACCTTC.

V gene TRBV15 combines with J gene TRBJ2-5; 9 bases agree with TRBD2. CDR1 LNHNV and CDR2 YYDKDF come from the germline V gene (reference sequence). J was trimmed by 0 bases and V by 8 bases; bases with no gene match: 7. The CDR3 runs 15 residues. The CDR3 spells CATSVAGAYQETQYF. CDR3 coding DNA: TGTGCCACCTCGGTAGCGGGGGCATACCAAGAGACCCAGTACTTC.

The V gene is TRBV2, the J gene TRBJ1-5; tentative D call: TRBD1 (6 bases). This CDR3 comprises 15 residues. CDR1 is SNHLY and CDR2 is FYNNEI in the germline V gene. V was clipped by 2 bases and J by 1 base, with 9 bases between them. DNA of the CDR3: TGTGCCAGCAGTGAATACAGGGCAAGCAATCAGCCCCAGCATTTT. Translating it yields CASSEYRASNQPQHF.

The rearrangement joins TRBV3-1 (or the pseudogene TRBV3-2) to TRBJ1-2; 7 bases agree with TRBD1. The CDR3 is 14 residues long. CDR1 and CDR2 from the germline V gene are LGHDT and YNNKEL (reference sequence). Trimming at V came to 4 bases and at J to 6 bases, leaving 8 bases not matched to a gene. The CDR3 here is CASSLGTAKHGYTF. The CDR3 bases are TGTGCCAGCAGCCTTGGGACAGCTAAGCATGGCTACACCTTC.